This TCR beta chain comes out of a study of blood T cell repertoires in COVID-19. Study-wide context: Whether acute or convalescent, the COVID-19 samples came from the United States, Italy and Spain. PBMCs, B-cell-depleted T cells, or T cells provided the cDNA or gDNA that made up the material.

This clone was found a few times. The junction had 5 bases not matched to a gene; V was cut back by 6 bases and J by 7 bases. Germline V CDR1 and CDR2: SEHNR, FQNEAQ (reference sequence). This CDR3 contains 13 residues. In the source study's methods: Estimates of nucleated cell counts were drawn from the amplification of reference gene primers. Profiled with immunoSEQ multiplex PCR; TCRdb holds only in-frame clones, not every one. Clone size and V and J calls were adopted from that table, with D and trimming inferred from the DNA. The table includes 200,000 to 300,000 clones, over 70% detected once. The J gene is TRBJ2-2, the V gene TRBV7-9; 7 bases align to TRBD1. The source material was peripheral blood. The TCR originated in a woman older than 75 with acute or convalescent COVID-19. This chain's CDR3 is CASRVTGVGELFF. The CDR3, as DNA: TGTGCCAGCAGGGTTACAGGGGTCGGGGAGCTGTTTTTT.